This T cell receptor (beta chain) came from a study of cytomegalovirus exposure and HLA in healthy donors. Germline loops: CDR1 MNHEY, CDR2 SMNVEV (reference sequence). This CDR3 has 16 residues. Deletions cut 0 bases from V and 4 bases from J, with 12 bases between. PCR primers comprised 60 Vbeta and 13 Jbeta primers. Sequencing used immunoSEQ multiplex PCR; TCRdb keeps in-frame clones, though not all of them. Of approximately 170,000 clones listed, 68% were seen once; the top ten hold 4% to 5.5%. The source material was PBMCs. This clonotype originated in a woman aged 18-29 years in good health and CMV-seropositive. The chain is built from TRBV27 and TRBJ2-2; a weak D match, TRBD2 (7 bases). In DNA form, the CDR3 reads TGTGCCAGCAGTTTATCACGGGGGGCCCCCACCGGGGAGCTGTTTTTT. Translated: CASSLSRGAPTGELFF.